A selection of T cell receptor beta chains follows, all from one sample in a study of T cell responses to AZD1222 COVID-19 vaccine. The data were produced by immunoSEQ multiplex PCR, yet TCRdb's version contains in-frame clones alone and is incomplete. Of 200,000 to 250,000 clones listed, 85% to 95% were seen once; the top ten hold 0.9% to 1.1%. The sequenced sample was peripheral blood, obtained on day 0 of MenACWY control vaccination. These receptors all stem from an adult in good health. The CDR3 runs from the conserved cysteine through the conserved F or W. A D gene is named only where the DNA matches it firmly. Where a row states a size, it is once, few, many or the class of an expanded clone; other rows omit it.

j_call d_call v_call clone_size cdr3_aa cdr3_nt
TRBJ1-2 - TRBV28 - CASTQIGRSEDTF TGTGCCAGCACCCAGATCGGCAGGAGTGAGGACACCTTC
TRBJ1-1 - TRBV13 - CASSPTGWQGFGKNTEAFF TGTGCCAGCAGCCCTACCGGGTGGCAGGGCTTCGGGAAAAACACTGAAGCTTTCTTT
TRBJ2-1 TRBD2 TRBV18 - CASSTTSGSSYNEQFF TGTGCCAGCTCAACGACTAGCGGGAGCTCCTACAATGAGCAGTTCTTC
TRBJ2-3 TRBD2 TRBV19 - CASTDSTSGAPWTDTQYF TGTGCCAGTACCGATAGTACTAGCGGGGCCCCCTGGACAGATACGCAGTATTTT
TRBJ1-2 TRBD1 TRBV5-6 - CASSGDRGLYGYTF TGTGCCAGCAGCGGAGACAGGGGGCTATATGGCTACACCTTC
TRBJ1-6 - TRBV24-1 - CATSDGGESPLHF TGTGCCACCAGTGATGGGGGCGAATCACCCCTCCACTTT
TRBJ2-1 TRBD2 TRBV9 - CASSVGLAGRDEQFF TGTGCCAGCAGCGTCGGACTAGCGGGGAGGGATGAGCAGTTCTTC
TRBJ1-3 TRBD1 TRBV4-1 - CASSQVGQGANTIYF TGCGCCAGCAGCCAAGTGGGACAGGGGGCAAACACCATATATTTT
TRBJ1-2 TRBD1 TRBV7-9 - CASSPRGRGHGYTF TGTGCCAGCAGCCCCCGGGGCAGGGGGCATGGCTACACCTTC
TRBJ1-1 - TRBV5-1 - CASSPGVGGPAEAFF TGCGCCAGCAGCCCCGGCGTCGGGGGGCCGGCTGAAGCTTTCTTT
TRBJ1-1 TRBD1 TRBV19 - CASSMTGQGGTEAFF TGTGCCAGTAGTATGACCGGACAGGGAGGCACTGAAGCTTTCTTT
TRBJ1-1 - TRBV6-1 - CASSEFGTEAFF TGTGCCAGCAGTGAATTCGGGACAGAAGCTTTCTTT
TRBJ1-3 - TRBV2 - CASSDVMGGSGNTIYF TGTGCCAGCAGTGACGTGATGGGGGGTTCTGGAAACACCATATATTTT
TRBJ1-5 TRBD1 TRBV28 once CASSTGGLNQPQHF TGTGCCAGCAGTACAGGGGGTCTCAATCAGCCCCAGCATTTT
TRBJ1-2 - TRBV7-2 - CASSLVKGGGYGYTF TGTGCCAGCAGCTTAGTTAAGGGAGGCGGCTATGGCTACACCTTC
TRBJ2-1 - TRBV7-6 - CASSTDSPDTSYNEQFF TGTGCCAGCAGCACAGATAGTCCCGATACCTCCTACAATGAGCAGTTCTTC
TRBJ1-1 - TRBV3-1/TRBV3-2 - CASSQGTWGVGTEAFF TGTGCCAGCAGCCAGGGTACATGGGGGGTTGGGACTGAAGCTTTCTTT
TRBJ1-5 TRBD1 TRBV30 - CAWSVQGGNQPQHF TGTGCCTGGAGTGTACAGGGGGGCAATCAGCCCCAGCATTTT
TRBJ2-3 - TRBV19 - CASQFRGAGVDTQYF TGTGCCAGTCAATTTCGGGGGGCAGGAGTAGATACGCAGTATTTT
TRBJ1-1 - TRBV6-5 - CASTSLPGRTEAFF TGTGCCAGCACCTCTCTTCCGGGGCGCACTGAAGCTTTCTTT
TRBJ1-1 - TRBV11-2 - CASSFDRSDEAFF TGTGCCAGCAGCTTCGATCGTAGTGATGAAGCTTTCTTT
TRBJ1-1 TRBD1 TRBV7-2 - CASSAGQVNTEAFF TGTGCCAGCAGCGCCGGACAGGTGAACACTGAAGCTTTCTTT
TRBJ1-3 - TRBV7-6 - CASSLVIGVSGNTIYF TGTGCCAGCAGCTTAGTTATAGGGGTCTCTGGAAACACCATATATTTT
TRBJ1-1 - TRBV7-2 - CASSSIRAGVTEAFF TGTGCCAGCAGCTCAATTCGGGCGGGGGTCACTGAAGCTTTCTTT
TRBJ1-4 - TRBV28 - CASMTRGEGRANEKLFF TGTGCCAGCATGACTAGGGGGGAGGGGCGGGCTAATGAAAAACTGTTTTTT
TRBJ2-1 - TRBV7-2 - CASSLTDGWGEQFF TGTGCCAGCAGCTTAACGGACGGTTGGGGAGAGCAGTTCTTC
TRBJ2-5 - TRBV5-1 once CASSSFGAGRETQYF TGCGCCAGCAGCTCGTTTGGGGCGGGGCGGGAGACCCAGTACTTC
TRBJ1-1 - TRBV19 - CASSIRVTLPTEAFF TGTGCCAGTAGTATAAGGGTTACCCTTCCCACTGAAGCTTTCTTT
TRBJ1-5 - TRBV28 - CASSLETGLYSNQPQHF TGTGCCAGCAGTTTGGAAACAGGACTTTATAGCAATCAGCCCCAGCATTTT
TRBJ1-6 - TRBV5-4 - CASSSAPGNSPLHF TGTGCCAGCAGCTCCGCCCCAGGGAATTCACCCCTCCACTTT
TRBJ1-2 - TRBV2 - CASNRTPLYGYTF TGTGCCAGCAATCGGACTCCTCTCTATGGCTACACCTTC
TRBJ1-3 - TRBV9 - CASSVSQVVNSGNTIYF TGTGCCAGCAGCGTTTCACAGGTAGTTAACTCTGGAAACACCATATATTTT
TRBJ2-1 TRBD2 TRBV28 once CASSRGGVYNEQFF TGTGCCAGCAGTCGGGGGGGAGTTTACAATGAGCAGTTCTTC
TRBJ2-1 - TRBV6-2/TRBV6-3 - CASSSGGGSYNEQFF TGTGCCAGCAGTTCCGGCGGAGGTTCCTACAATGAGCAGTTCTTC
TRBJ1-1 - TRBV5-1 - CASSLLDILNTEAFF TGCGCCAGCAGCTTACTGGACATCCTGAACACTGAAGCTTTCTTT
TRBJ1-2 TRBD1 TRBV2 - CASSRTGDYGYTF TGTGCCAGCAGTAGGACAGGGGATTATGGCTACACCTTC
TRBJ1-5 - TRBV19 - CASSISDAGNQPQHF TGTGCCAGTAGTATTAGCGACGCCGGGAATCAGCCCCAGCATTTT
TRBJ1-5 - TRBV2 - CASSDRDWDQPQHF TGTGCCAGCAGTGACCGGGACTGGGATCAGCCCCAGCATTTT
TRBJ1-3 - TRBV25-1 - CASSEWGSGSGNTIYF TGTGCCAGCAGTGAATGGGGCAGCGGCTCTGGAAACACCATATATTTT
TRBJ1-2 - TRBV15 - CATNRGTGYGYTF TGTGCCACTAACCGGGGAACAGGCTATGGCTACACCTTC
TRBJ2-2 - TRBV5-6 - CASSLATGELFF TGTGCCAGCAGCTTAGCTACCGGGGAGCTGTTTTTT
TRBJ1-1 TRBD1 TRBV19 - CASSRRQGVANTEAFF TGTGCCAGTAGCCGGCGACAGGGGGTTGCGAACACTGAAGCTTTCTTT
TRBJ2-7 - TRBV28 - CASSPKPYEQYF TGTGCCAGCAGCCCCAAGCCCTACGAGCAGTACTTC
TRBJ1-3 - TRBV6-5 once CASSYTGSGNTIYF TGTGCCAGCAGTTACACAGGCTCTGGAAACACCATATATTTT
TRBJ1-1 TRBD1 TRBV6-5 - CASMWGQMNTEAFF TGTGCCAGCATGTGGGGACAGATGAACACTGAAGCTTTCTTT
TRBJ1-6 TRBD1 TRBV6-1 - CASTQGQGMASPLHF TGTGCCAGCACCCAAGGACAGGGTATGGCATCACCCCTCCACTTT
TRBJ1-5 - TRBV2 - CASSEQGRNQPQHF TGTGCCAGCAGCGAGCAGGGTCGCAATCAGCCCCAGCATTTT
TRBJ2-6 - TRBV18 - CASSPPGLRIGANVLTF TGTGCCAGCTCACCACCGGGTCTTAGGATCGGGGCCAACGTCCTGACTTTC
TRBJ1-2 - TRBV6-5 - CASSPSGRYRGYTF TGTGCCAGCAGTCCGTCGGGTCGTTATCGAGGCTACACCTTC
TRBJ2-7 - TRBV4-3 - CASSQTLNYEQYF TGCGCCAGCAGCCAAACGTTGAACTACGAGCAGTACTTC
TRBJ2-7 TRBD2 TRBV4-1 - CASSQDLGGGGPYEQYF TGCGCCAGCAGCCAAGATCTCGGCGGGGGGGGACCCTACGAGCAGTACTTC
TRBJ2-7 - TRBV11-2 - CASSLDRHEQYF TGTGCCAGCAGCTTAGATCGACACGAGCAGTACTTC
TRBJ1-1 - TRBV7-2 - CASSLARTGAVTEAFF TGTGCCAGCAGCTTAGCCCGGACGGGGGCAGTAACTGAAGCTTTCTTT
TRBJ2-1 TRBD1 TRBV24-1 - CATSDRTGGTYNEQFF TGTGCCACCAGTGACCGGACAGGGGGCACCTACAATGAGCAGTTCTTC
TRBJ2-7 TRBD1 TRBV9 once CASSRPRQGDSYEQYF TGTGCCAGCAGCAGACCGCGACAGGGCGATAGCTACGAGCAGTACTTC